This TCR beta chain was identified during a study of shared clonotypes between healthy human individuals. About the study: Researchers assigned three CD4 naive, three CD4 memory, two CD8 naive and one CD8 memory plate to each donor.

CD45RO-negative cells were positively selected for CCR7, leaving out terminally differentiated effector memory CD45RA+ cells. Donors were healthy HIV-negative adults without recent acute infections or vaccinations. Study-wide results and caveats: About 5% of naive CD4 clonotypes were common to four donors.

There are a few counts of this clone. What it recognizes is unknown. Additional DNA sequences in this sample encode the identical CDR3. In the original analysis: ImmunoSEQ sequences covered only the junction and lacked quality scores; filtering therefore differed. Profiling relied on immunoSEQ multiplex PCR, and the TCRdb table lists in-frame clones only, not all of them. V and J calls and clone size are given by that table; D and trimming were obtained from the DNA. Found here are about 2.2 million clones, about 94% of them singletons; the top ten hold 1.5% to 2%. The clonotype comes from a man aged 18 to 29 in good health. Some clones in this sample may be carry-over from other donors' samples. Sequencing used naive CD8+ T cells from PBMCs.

CDR3 protein: CASSPRNTEAFF. DNA of the CDR3: TGTGCCAGCAGTCCGAGAAACACTGAAGCTTTCTTT. This chain joins TRBV7-9 and TRBJ1-1; no reliable D call. The germline V and J ends were trimmed by 6 bases and 2 bases, with 7 bases remaining between them. The CDR3 consists of 12 residues. Germline loops: CDR1 SEHNR, CDR2 FQNEAQ (reference sequence).